One and the same sample provided the 2 T cell receptor beta chains below, sequenced in a study of blood T cells in healthy people across ages. With a J-beta primer mix and a sample-barcoded 5' primer, a second PCR ran 7 to 11 cycles. TCRdb re-called the 5' RACE reads with MiXCR, one entry per CDR3 protein. Among about 1.5 million distinct CDR3 sequences listed, 42% were seen once. The specimen was blood. The receptors originated from a woman younger than 35 in good health.

CDR3 in amino acids: CASSLAQVLAKNIQYF. The DNA of the CDR3 is TGTGCCAGCAGTTTGGCACAGGTACTAGCCAAAAACATTCAGTACTTC. This rearrangement joins TRBV12-3 or TRBV12-4 to TRBJ2-4, with a weak D call TRBD1 (5 bases). There are 16 residues in the CDR3. V dropped 3 bases and J dropped 0 bases, with 12 bases sitting between them.

This clonotype was observed a handful of times. J is TRBJ2-7 and V is TRBV7-9; the D gene is possibly TRBD2 (6 bases). The CDR3 extends over 14 amino acids. The germline V and J ends were trimmed by 3 bases and 5 bases, with 14 bases remaining between them. Germline CDR1 reads SEHNR; CDR2 reads FQNEAQ (reference sequence). The CDR3 DNA sequence: TGTGCCAGCAGCTTGCGACCGGGGGTGGACGAGCAGTACTTC. Its protein is CASSLRPGVDEQYF.